This T cell receptor (beta chain) was retrieved from a study of T cell repertoires in aging, cancer and after chemotherapy. By its share, this clonotype is medium-sized. Trimming removed 5 bases from V and 5 bases from J, with 12 bases in between. The CDR3 consists of 14 residues. Germline CDR1 SGHTA, CDR2 FQGNSA. The template was genomic DNA from peripheral blood, not RNA. TRB rearrangements spanning V, D and J were amplified using mixed TRB-A/B primers. One entry per CDR3 protein, called by TCRdb with MiXCR from the multiplex PCR reads. This table has approximately 2,500 distinct CDR3 sequences, under 30% appearing once.

This TCR was recovered from a human donor with a solid tumor. The chain combines TRBV7-2 with TRBJ2-2; D not certain. Input material: blood. The CDR3: CASSPPKFTGELFF. Here the CDR3 DNA reads TGTGCCAGCAGCCCACCCAAGTTTACCGGGGAGCTGTTTTTT.